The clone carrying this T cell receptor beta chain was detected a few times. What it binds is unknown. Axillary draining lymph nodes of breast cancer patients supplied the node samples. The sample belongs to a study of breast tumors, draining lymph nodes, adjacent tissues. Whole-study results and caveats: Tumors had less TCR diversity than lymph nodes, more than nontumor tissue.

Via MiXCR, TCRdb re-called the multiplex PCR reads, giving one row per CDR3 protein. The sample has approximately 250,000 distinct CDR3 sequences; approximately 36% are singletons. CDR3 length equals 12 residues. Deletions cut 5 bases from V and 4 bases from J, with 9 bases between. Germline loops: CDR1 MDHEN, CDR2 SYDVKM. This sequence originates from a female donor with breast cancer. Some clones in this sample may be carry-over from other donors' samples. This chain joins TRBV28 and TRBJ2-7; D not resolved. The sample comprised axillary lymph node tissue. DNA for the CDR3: TGTGCCAGCAGTCCAATAAGTTACGAGCAGTACTTC. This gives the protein CASSPISYEQYF.